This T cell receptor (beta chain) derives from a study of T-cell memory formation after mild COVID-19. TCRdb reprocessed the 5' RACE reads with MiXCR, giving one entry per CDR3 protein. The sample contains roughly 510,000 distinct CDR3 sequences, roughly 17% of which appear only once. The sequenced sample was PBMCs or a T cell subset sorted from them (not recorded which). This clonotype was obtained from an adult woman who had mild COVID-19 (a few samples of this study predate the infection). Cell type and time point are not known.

The CDR3 sequence is CASRSPGQGLRDGYTF. CDR3 sequence (DNA): TGTGCCAGCAGATCACCGGGACAGGGGCTCCGGGATGGCTACACCTTC. The chain couples TRBV12-3 or TRBV12-4 to TRBJ1-2; 10 nucleotides match TRBD1. V dropped 6 bases and J dropped 6; count of bases not matched to a gene: 13. There are 16 residues in the CDR3.